In its sample, the clone carrying this T cell receptor beta chain was seen many times. Its matching antigen is unknown. This record belongs to a study of spatial heterogeneity in lung cancer. Findings and limits, study-wide: Expanded intratumoral alpha and beta TCR counts tracked tumor mutation counts.

TCRdb processed the 5' RACE reads anew with MiXCR; each CDR3 protein has one entry. The repertoire holds about 100,000 distinct CDR3 sequences, with 3.5% to 5% as singletons. Sample time point: sample taken at primary tumor resection. This specimen was lung tumor tissue, taken at surgery. This clonotype was obtained from a male donor with early-stage non-small cell lung cancer.

CDR3 protein: CASSSISGQPQHF. CDR3 nucleotides: TGCGCCAGCAGCTCCATTTCCGGTCAGCCCCAGCATTTT. The chain uses TRBV5-1 and TRBJ1-5; D gene uncertain. CDR1 and CDR2 from the germline V gene are SGHRS and YFSETQ. Trimming left V 3 bases short and J 6 bases short, with 10 bases between. This CDR3 is built from 13 residues. Based on the CDR3 plus reference TRBV5-1 and TRBJ1-5, the full variable domain is KAGVTQTPRYLIKTRGQQVTLSCSPISGHRSVSWYQQTPGQGLQFLFEYFSETQRNKGNFPGRFSGRQFSNSRSEMNVSTLELGDSALYLCASSSISGQPQHFGDGTRLSIL.